The 8 T cell receptor beta chains presented below share a single source sample, sequenced in a study of blood T cell repertoires in COVID-19. Sequencing used immunoSEQ multiplex PCR; TCRdb keeps in-frame clones, though not all of them. The table lists tens of thousands of clones, roughly four fifths of them singletons. Sequencing was performed on peripheral blood. All receptors come from a human donor in a cohort sampled during active COVID-19.

The CDR3 nucleotides read TGTGCCAGCAGTTACAGGCCCCCCGGGGAGAATTCACCCCTCCACTTT. Its translation is CASSYRPPGENSPLHF. This chain joins TRBV6-5 and TRBJ1-6; no reliable D call. This CDR3 is 16 amino acids long. The germline gives CDR1 MNHEY, CDR2 SVGAGI. V dropped 2 bases and J dropped 7 bases, with 15 bases sitting between them.

The chain carries TRBV9 and TRBJ2-3, with TRBD1 identical over 8 bases. This CDR3 is built from 15 residues. Trimming removed 1 base from V and 2 bases from J; junction bases left unmatched: 3. Germline lookup yields CDR1 SGDLS and CDR2 YYNGEE. For the CDR3, the DNA is TGTGCCAGCAGCGTACAGGGGGCCCCCACAGATACGCAGTATTTT. This encodes CASSVQGAPTDTQYF.

This chain connects TRBV7-9 to TRBJ1-1; tentatively, D is TRBD1 (5 bases). V gave up 0 bases and J gave up 8 bases, with 7 bases separating them. CDR1 is SEHNR, CDR2 FQNEAQ, per germline (reference sequence). This CDR3 has 12 residues. The CDR3 DNA reads TGTGCCAGCAGCTTAGCGGAGGGGGAAGCTTTCTTT. This gives the protein CASSLAEGEAFF. Full variable domain (missing parts from reference TRBV7-9 and TRBJ1-1): DTGVSQNPRHKITKRGQNVTFRCDPISEHNRLYWYRQTLGQGPEFLTYFQNEAQLEKSRLLSDRFSAERPKGSFSTLEIQRTEQGDSAMYLCASSLAEGEAFFGQGTRLTVV.

This sequence joins TRBV6-5 and TRBJ1-2, with a possible D match to TRBD1 (6 bases). CDR1 MNHEY and CDR2 SVGAGI come from the germline V gene. V was shortened by 7 bases and J by 1 base, with 16 bases between the two germline ends. The CDR3 consists of 15 residues. Here the CDR3 reads CASTQGQGYNYGYTF. The CDR3 DNA follows: TGTGCCAGCACCCAGGGCCAGGGGTATAACTATGGCTACACCTTC.

The chain has TRBV14 and TRBJ2-1; D possibly corresponds to TRBD1 (7 bases). The V gene lost 6 bases and the J gene lost 4 bases, with 19 bases spanning the gap. Germline V gene data show CDR1 as SGHDN and CDR2 as FVKESK. There are 16 residues in the CDR3. The CDR3 protein is CASSPRKGAGYNEQFF. The CDR3 DNA is TGTGCCAGCAGTCCGAGGAAGGGGGCGGGATACAATGAGCAGTTCTTC.

There are a few counts of this clone. The chain links TRBV19 to TRBJ1-2; 8 nucleotides align to TRBD1. The CDR3 consists of 13 residues. Germline trimming cut 5 bases from V and 7 bases from J; bases unmatched to any gene: 6. In germline, CDR1 is LNHDA, CDR2 SQIVND (reference sequence). The CDR3 protein is CASSSTDRVGYTF. CDR3 in DNA: TGTGCCAGTAGTTCGACGGACAGGGTTGGCTACACCTTC.

The chain recombines TRBV19 with TRBJ1-6; TRBD1 is a possible D gene (6 bases). Germline-derived CDR1 and CDR2 are LNHDA and SQIVND (reference sequence). The V and J ends lost 7 bases and 0 bases respectively, with 10 bases between them. The CDR3 extends over 15 amino acids. CDR3 region: CASKTGSSYNSPLHF. The CDR3, as DNA: TGTGCCAGTAAAACAGGGAGCTCCTATAATTCACCCCTCCACTTT.

The J gene is TRBJ2-7, the V gene TRBV3-1 (or the pseudogene TRBV3-2); TRBD2 agrees at 8 bases. Germline trimming cut 4 bases from V and 1 base from J; bases unmatched to any gene: 9. CDR1 and CDR2 from the germline V gene are LGHDT and YNNKEL (reference sequence). This CDR3 is 16 amino acids long. Here the CDR3 reads CASSPTSGALSYEQYF. Here the CDR3 DNA reads TGTGCCAGCAGCCCTACTAGCGGAGCTTTATCCTACGAGCAGTACTTC.